These T cell receptor beta chains were read from a single sample in a study of spatial heterogeneity in lung cancer. Using its own MiXCR run on the 5' RACE reads, TCRdb lists one record per CDR3 protein. Of about 100,000 distinct CDR3 sequences in the sample, approximately 4% were seen once. The starting material was lung tumor tissue, obtained at surgery. These TCRs come from a male donor with early-stage non-small cell lung cancer. Each CDR3 is given without its conserved first and last residue.

ASSLAYGTVYEQY | 13 | TRBJ2-7 | TRBV7-7
ATLGQGDVLYGYT | 13 | TRBJ1-2 | TRBV10-3
ASSLDGGELF | 10 | TRBJ2-2 | TRBV5-8
ASNQGRDIYGYT | 12 | TRBJ1-2 | TRBV4-1
ASSLTLAGEDTQY | 13 | TRBJ2-5 | TRBV18
SANNWGEGRTDTQY | 14 | TRBJ2-3 | TRBV20-1
ASSPQGQGENEQF | 13 | TRBJ2-1 | TRBV18
SALGSGYEQY | 10 | TRBJ2-7 | TRBV20-1
ASSLAGGRYEQY | 12 | TRBJ2-7 | TRBV5-1
ASSNSWVVGQPQH | 13 | TRBJ1-5 | TRBV6-5
ASSLAGAYEDTQY | 13 | TRBJ2-3 | TRBV13
ASSPYYDRFDEQY | 13 | TRBJ2-7 | TRBV3-1
ASSQDENRPYGYT | 13 | TRBJ1-2 | TRBV4-1
ASSLAPGVNTEAF | 13 | TRBJ1-1 | TRBV5-1
ASSFLAGEGETQY | 13 | TRBJ2-5 | TRBV6-5
ASSFLAGGMGNEQF | 14 | TRBJ2-1 | TRBV7-2
ASRLEDTQY | 9 | TRBJ2-3 | TRBV6-2/TRBV6-3
SAGGGSEQY | 9 | TRBJ2-7 | TRBV20-1
ASSEGPDEQF | 10 | TRBJ2-1 | TRBV6-6
ASSYLIDVLQETQY | 14 | TRBJ2-5 | TRBV6-2/TRBV6-3